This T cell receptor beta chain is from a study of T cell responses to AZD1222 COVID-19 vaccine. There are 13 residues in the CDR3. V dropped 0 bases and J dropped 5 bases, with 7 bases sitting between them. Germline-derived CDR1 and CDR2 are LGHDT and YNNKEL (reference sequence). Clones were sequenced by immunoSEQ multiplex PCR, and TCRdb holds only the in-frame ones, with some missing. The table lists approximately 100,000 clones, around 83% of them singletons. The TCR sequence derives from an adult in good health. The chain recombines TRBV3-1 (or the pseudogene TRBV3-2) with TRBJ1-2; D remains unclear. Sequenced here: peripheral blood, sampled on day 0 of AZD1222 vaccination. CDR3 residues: CASSQEGSYGYTF. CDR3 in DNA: TGTGCCAGCAGCCAAGAAGGCTCTTATGGCTACACCTTC.